This TCR beta chain was sequenced for a study of shared clonotypes between healthy human individuals. With regard to this clone: Its cognate antigen is unknown.

Germline values: CDR1 KGHSH, CDR2 LQKENI. V shed 1 base, J shed 6 bases, and the junction held 1 base outside the gene matches. CDR3 length: 13 residues. Partitioning of CD4+ cells yielded a CD45RA+ naive subset and a CD45RA-negative memory subset. Notes on the study in general: Only blood samples were collected, and tissue repertoires likely differ. A reduction in generation probabilities was seen for non-shared clonotypes relative to those shared by all four donors.

Over several immunoSEQ plates, each subset's genomic DNA was distributed in even portions. Repertoires were generated with immunoSEQ multiplex PCR, while TCRdb's copy carries only in-frame clones and drops some. The table includes around 1.4 million clones, around 98.5% detected once. The gene calls are TRBV18 and TRBJ2-7; TRBD1 aligns across 9 bases. The sequencing input was naive CD4+ T cells sorted from blood. The subset: CD45RA+ positively selected. The sequence was obtained from a man aged 25-45 years in good health. The DNA of the CDR3 is TGTGCCAGCTCACCACGACAGGGGGGCGAGCAGTACTTC. Translation gives CASSPRQGGEQYF.